The sequence of this T cell receptor (beta chain) was determined in a study of T cell repertoires in cytomegalovirus infection. Study summary: Carrying CMV and the relevant HLA type showed in public TCR beta signatures.

To note about this clonotype: The antigen is unknown.

Findings and caveats of the study: Dominating the ex vivo response were TCR beta clonotypes that were CMV-specific and HLA-C-restricted.

The CDR3 has 17 amino acids. Germline V gene data show CDR1 as MDHEN and CDR2 as SYDVKM. The V gene end was trimmed by 6 bases and the J gene end by 4 bases; junction bases not matched to a gene: 14. TCRdb ran MiXCR on the reads and lists one entry per CDR3 protein. This sample yields hundreds of thousands of distinct CDR3 sequences, of which roughly a third are seen a single time; roughly 17% belongs to the top ten. This sample comprised cultured PBMCs, obtained from culture after CMV antigen stimulation. This receptor was obtained from a human donor in good health (CMV status not recorded). Some clones in this sample may be carry-over from other donors' samples. The rearrangement joins TRBV28 to TRBJ2-3; TRBD2 aligns across 9 bases. CDR3 in DNA: TGTGCCAGCAGCGGAGTAATAGCGGGAGTCGGCGCAGATACGCAGTATTTT. It is translated as CASSGVIAGVGADTQYF.